These T cell receptor gamma chains were read from a single sample in a study of gamma-delta chains in newborns, infants, children. TCRdb re-called the reads through CATT. The table lists about 140 gamma-chain clones, under 35% of them singletons, with around 43% in the top ten. The sample consisted of blood. The receptors come from a child who was a newborn, infant or young child, either healthy, febrile or measles-vaccinated (not recorded which). CDR3s include the opening cysteine and the closing phenylalanine or tryptophan. Clone size is given as once, few or many counts, or a class when the clone is expanded.

J gene: TRGJP2; V gene: TRGV8; clone size: hyperexpanded; CDR3 protein: CATWDSSGGWIKTF; CDR3 DNA: TGTGCCACCTGGGATAGCTCGGGGGGGTGGATCAAGACGTTT
J gene: TRGJP; V gene: TRGV9; clone size: hyperexpanded; CDR3 protein: CALWEVGELGKKIKVF; CDR3 DNA: TGTGCCTTGTGGGAGGTGGGAGAGTTGGGCAAAAAAATCAAGGTATTT
J gene: TRGJ1/TRGJ2; V gene: TRGV9; clone size: hyperexpanded; CDR3 protein: CALWEGKKLF; CDR3 DNA: TGTGCCTTGTGGGAGGGTAAGAAACTCTTT
J gene: TRGJP; V gene: TRGV9; clone size: hyperexpanded; CDR3 protein: CALWEVRELGKKIKVF; CDR3 DNA: TGTGCCTTGTGGGAGGTGCGGGAGTTGGGCAAAAAAATCAAGGTATTT
J gene: TRGJP; V gene: TRGV9; clone size: large; CDR3 protein: CALWEVEELGKKIKVF; CDR3 DNA: TGTGCCTTGTGGGAGGTGGAGGAGTTGGGCAAAAAAATCAAGGTATTT
J gene: TRGJP; V gene: TRGV9; clone size: hyperexpanded; CDR3 protein: CALWEVQELGKKIKVF; CDR3 DNA: TGTGCCTTGTGGGAGGTGCAAGAGTTGGGCAAAAAAATCAAGGTATTT
J gene: TRGJP; V gene: TRGV9; clone size: hyperexpanded; CDR3 protein: CALWEVYGELGKKIKVF; CDR3 DNA: TGTGCCTTGTGGGAGGTGTACGGAGAGTTGGGCAAAAAAATCAAGGTATTT
J gene: TRGJP; V gene: TRGV9; clone size: large; CDR3 protein: CALWEVPRRQELGKKIKVF; CDR3 DNA: TGTGCCTTGTGGGAGGTGCCCCGACGACAAGAGTTGGGCAAAAAAATCAAGGTATTT